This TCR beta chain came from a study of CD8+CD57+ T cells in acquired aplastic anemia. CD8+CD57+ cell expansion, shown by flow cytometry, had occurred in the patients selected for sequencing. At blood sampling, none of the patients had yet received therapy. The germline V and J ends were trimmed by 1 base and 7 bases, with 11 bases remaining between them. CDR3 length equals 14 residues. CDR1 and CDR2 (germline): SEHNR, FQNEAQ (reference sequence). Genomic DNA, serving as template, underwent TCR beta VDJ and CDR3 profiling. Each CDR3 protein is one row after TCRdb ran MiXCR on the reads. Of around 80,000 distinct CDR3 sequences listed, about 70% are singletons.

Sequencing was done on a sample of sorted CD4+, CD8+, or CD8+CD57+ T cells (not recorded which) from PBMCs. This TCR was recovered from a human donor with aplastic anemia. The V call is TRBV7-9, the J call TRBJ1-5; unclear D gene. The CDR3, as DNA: TGTGCCAGCAGCTTAGACAGTCCGGGCCAGCCCCAGCATTTT. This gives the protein CASSLDSPGQPQHF.